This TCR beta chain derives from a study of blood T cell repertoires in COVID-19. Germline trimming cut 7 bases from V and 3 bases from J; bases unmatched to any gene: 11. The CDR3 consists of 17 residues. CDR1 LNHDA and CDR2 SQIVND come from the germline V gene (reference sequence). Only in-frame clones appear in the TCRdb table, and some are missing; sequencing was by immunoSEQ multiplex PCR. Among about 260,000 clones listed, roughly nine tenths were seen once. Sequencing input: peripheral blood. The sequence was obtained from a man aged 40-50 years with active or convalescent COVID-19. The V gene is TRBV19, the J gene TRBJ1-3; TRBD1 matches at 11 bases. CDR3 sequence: CASTPRRDRGYGNTIYF. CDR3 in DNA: TGTGCCAGTACCCCAAGGCGGGACAGGGGGTATGGAAACACCATATATTTT.